The clone carrying this T cell receptor beta chain was detected only once. Its target is not known. The PCR employed 60 Vbeta primers together with 13 Jbeta primers. In the study's own analysis: Roughly 11 million shared chains were among approximately 87 million unique TCR beta chains counted in a later analysis. Sequencing was performed with immunoSEQ multiplex PCR; in TCRdb, only in-frame clones are kept and a portion is missing. V and J calls and clone size are those listed in that table; D and trimming were worked out from the DNA. The sample carries roughly 110,000 clones, roughly four fifths recorded once. The CDR3 has 15 amino acids. V was clipped by 2 bases and J by 6 bases, with 17 bases between them. Germline V lookup: CDR1 SGHNT, CDR2 YYREEE (reference sequence). This sample stems from a study of cytomegalovirus exposure and HLA in healthy donors. Findings and caveats of the study: Segments of the TCR beta V type were, in most cases, productive about 90% or about 30% of the time in an earlier analysis. A further, later analysis showed that HLA-associated TCR beta chains (compared with equally common others) were more clonally expanded. Three CMV-associated chains were confirmed in vitro to be specific for CMV antigens.

The sample taken for sequencing was PBMCs. This chain links TRBV5-4 with TRBJ2-5; D may be TRBD1 (5 bases). The sequence was obtained from a male donor in good health and CMV-seropositive. The CDR3 reads CASSFGPRDGKTQYF. In DNA form, the CDR3 reads TGTGCCAGCAGCTTTGGCCCCAGGGATGGTAAGACCCAGTACTTC.